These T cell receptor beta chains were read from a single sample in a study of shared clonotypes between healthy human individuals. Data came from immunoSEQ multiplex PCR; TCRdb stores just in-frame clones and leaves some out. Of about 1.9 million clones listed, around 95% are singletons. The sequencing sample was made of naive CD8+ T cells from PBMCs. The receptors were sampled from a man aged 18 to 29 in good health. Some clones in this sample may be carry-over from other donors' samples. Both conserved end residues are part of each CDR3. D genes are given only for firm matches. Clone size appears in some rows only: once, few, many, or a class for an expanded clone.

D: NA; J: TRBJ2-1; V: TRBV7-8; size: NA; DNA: TGTGCCAGCAGCTTAGGGGACCTGGAGCAGTTCTTC; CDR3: CASSLGDLEQFF
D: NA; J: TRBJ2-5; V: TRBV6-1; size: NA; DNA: TGTGCCAGCAGGGCCAGAACAGAAGAGACCCAGTACTTC; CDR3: CASRARTEETQYF
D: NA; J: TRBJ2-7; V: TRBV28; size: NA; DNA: TGTGCCAGCCGCCGGTCATCATTCTCCTACGAGCAGTACTTC; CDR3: CASRRSSFSYEQYF
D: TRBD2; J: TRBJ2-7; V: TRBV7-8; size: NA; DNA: TGTGCCAGCAGCTTAGGACTAGCGGGAGCCTTAACCTACGAGCAGTACTTC; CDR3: CASSLGLAGALTYEQYF
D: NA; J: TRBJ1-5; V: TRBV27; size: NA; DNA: TGTGCCAGCAGTTTCCGCGTCCCCCAGCATTTT; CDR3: CASSFRVPQHF
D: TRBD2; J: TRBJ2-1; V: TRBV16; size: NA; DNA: TGTGCCAGCAGCCAATTACTAGCGGGGGCATACAATGAGCAGTTCTTC; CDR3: CASSQLLAGAYNEQFF
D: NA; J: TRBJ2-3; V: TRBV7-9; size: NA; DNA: TGTGCCAGCAGCGCCTCGTTGACAGATACGCAGTATTTT; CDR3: CASSASLTDTQYF
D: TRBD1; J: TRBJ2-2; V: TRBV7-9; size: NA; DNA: TGTGCCAGCAGCTTAGCCGCCCGGGACAGGGGGACCGGGGAGCTGTTTTTT; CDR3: CASSLAARDRGTGELFF
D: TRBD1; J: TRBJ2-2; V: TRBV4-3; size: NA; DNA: TGCGCCAGCAGCCAAGATCGGACAGGGGGGTTCCTCGGGGAGCTGTTTTTT; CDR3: CASSQDRTGGFLGELFF
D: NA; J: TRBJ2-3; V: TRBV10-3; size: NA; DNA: TGTGCCATGGGGACCGGGACAAACACAGATACGCAGTATTTT; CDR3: CAMGTGTNTDTQYF
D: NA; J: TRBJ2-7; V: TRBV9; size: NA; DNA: TGTGCCAGCAGCGTAGAACCTGGAACCTACGAGCAGTACTTC; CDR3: CASSVEPGTYEQYF
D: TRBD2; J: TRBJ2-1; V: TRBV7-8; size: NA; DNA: TGTGCCAGCAGCTTAAGGGCTAGCGGGAGAGTCTGGAATGAGCAGTTCTTC; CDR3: CASSLRASGRVWNEQFF
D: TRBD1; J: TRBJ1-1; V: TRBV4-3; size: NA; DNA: TGCGCCAGCAGCCAAGACCAGGGGGAAAAAACTGAAGCTTTCTTT; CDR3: CASSQDQGEKTEAFF
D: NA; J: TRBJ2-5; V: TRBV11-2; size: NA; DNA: TGTGCCAGCAGCGAACCTACATACTACCAAGAGACCCAGTACTTC; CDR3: CASSEPTYYQETQYF
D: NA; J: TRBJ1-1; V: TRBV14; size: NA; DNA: TGTGCCAGCAGCCAAGTGCACCTCCCTATTGAAGCTTTCTTT; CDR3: CASSQVHLPIEAFF
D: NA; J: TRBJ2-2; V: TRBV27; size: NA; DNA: TGTGCCAGCACTACAACGTCCGGGGAGCTGTTTTTT; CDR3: CASTTTSGELFF
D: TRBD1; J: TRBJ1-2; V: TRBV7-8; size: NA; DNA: TGTGCCAGCAGCTTAGTGCCCGAGGGACAGAGCTCCCCTAACTATGGCTACACCTTC; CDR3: CASSLVPEGQSSPNYGYTF
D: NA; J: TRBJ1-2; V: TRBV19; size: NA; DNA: TGTGCCAGTAGTTCAAGGGAGGCGTATGGCTACACCTTC; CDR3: CASSSREAYGYTF
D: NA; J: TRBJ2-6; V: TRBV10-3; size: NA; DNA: TGTGCCATCTCTATACCACACCCCCCTGGGGCCAACGTCCTGACTTTC; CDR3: CAISIPHPPGANVLTF
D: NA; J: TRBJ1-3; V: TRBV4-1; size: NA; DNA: TGCGCCAGCAGCCAAGATGGCCTAGTGGGAAACACCATATATTTT; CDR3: CASSQDGLVGNTIYF
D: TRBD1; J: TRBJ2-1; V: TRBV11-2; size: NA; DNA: TGTGCCAGCAGCTCTCACACACTCGAAGGGGACAGGGGGCCTGAGCAGTTCTTC; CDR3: CASSSHTLEGDRGPEQFF
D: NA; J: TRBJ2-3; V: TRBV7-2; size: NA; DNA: TGTGCCAGCAGACCTCCCATCACAGATACGCAGTATTTT; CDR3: CASRPPITDTQYF
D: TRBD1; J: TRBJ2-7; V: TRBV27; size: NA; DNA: TGTGCCAGCAGTCTGGGACAGATTTTCGAGCAGTACTTC; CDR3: CASSLGQIFEQYF
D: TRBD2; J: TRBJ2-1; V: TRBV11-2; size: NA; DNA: TGTGCCAGCAGCCGGACTAGCGGCCTGAGCTCCTACAATGAGCAGTTCTTC; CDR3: CASSRTSGLSSYNEQFF
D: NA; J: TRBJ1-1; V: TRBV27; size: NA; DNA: TGTGCCAGCAGTCTAGAACGGACGGCGAACACTGAAGCTTTCTTT; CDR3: CASSLERTANTEAFF
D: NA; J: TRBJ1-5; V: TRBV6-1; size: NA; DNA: TGTGCCAGTGTCGGGGGGCTGGGAAATCAGCCCCAGCATTTT; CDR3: CASVGGLGNQPQHF
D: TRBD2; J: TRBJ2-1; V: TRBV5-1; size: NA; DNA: TGCGCCAGCAGCGTGGGCGTTGGACTAGCGGGAACTGAGCAGTTCTTC; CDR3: CASSVGVGLAGTEQFF
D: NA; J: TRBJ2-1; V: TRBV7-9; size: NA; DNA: TGTGCCAGCAGCTTAGCGCGTGTGGGCAATGAGCAGTTCTTC; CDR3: CASSLARVGNEQFF
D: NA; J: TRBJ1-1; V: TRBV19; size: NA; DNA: TGTGCCAGTATCCCGGGCCCCAGGGGGAACACTGAAGCTTTCTTT; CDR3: CASIPGPRGNTEAFF
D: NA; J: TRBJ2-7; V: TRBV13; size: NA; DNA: TGTGCCAGCAGCTGGAACCTAGGGGAGCAGTACTTC; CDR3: CASSWNLGEQYF
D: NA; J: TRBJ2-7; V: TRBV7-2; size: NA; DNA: TGTGCCAGCAGCCTCGGGCTAGCGAGCTACGAGCAGTACTTC; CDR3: CASSLGLASYEQYF
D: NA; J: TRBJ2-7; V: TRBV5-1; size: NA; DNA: TGCGCCAGCAGCCGGGACGGCACCTACGAGCAGTACTTC; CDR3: CASSRDGTYEQYF
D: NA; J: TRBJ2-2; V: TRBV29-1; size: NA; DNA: TGCAGCGTTCCTGCTCGGGGCACCGGGGAGCTGTTTTTT; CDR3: CSVPARGTGELFF
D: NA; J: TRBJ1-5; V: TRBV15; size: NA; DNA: TGTGCCACTGGTCAGCCCCAGCATTTT; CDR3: CATGQPQHF
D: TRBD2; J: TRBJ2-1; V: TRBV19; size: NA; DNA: TGTGCCAGTAGTATGACTAGCGGTTACAATGAGCAGTTCTTC; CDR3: CASSMTSGYNEQFF
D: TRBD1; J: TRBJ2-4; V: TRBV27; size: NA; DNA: TGTGCCAGCGGACAGGGGACGGGCGCCAAAAACATTCAGTACTTC; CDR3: CASGQGTGAKNIQYF
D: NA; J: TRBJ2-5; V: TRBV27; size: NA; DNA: TGTGCCAGCAGTTCCCGGACTATACCTCAAGAGACCCAGTACTTC; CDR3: CASSSRTIPQETQYF
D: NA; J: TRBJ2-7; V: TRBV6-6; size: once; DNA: TGTGCCAGCAGTTACTCGGAGGGGGCGAGTGCGTACTTC; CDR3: CASSYSEGASAYF
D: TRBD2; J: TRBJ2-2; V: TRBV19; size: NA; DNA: TGTGCCAGTAGTCCATCGGGCGGGAGGCTCACCGGGGAGCTGTTTTTT; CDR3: CASSPSGGRLTGELFF
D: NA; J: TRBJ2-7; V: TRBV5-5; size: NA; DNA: TGTGCCAGCAGCTTGGAGGCAGGTCCCTACGAGCAGTACTTC; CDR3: CASSLEAGPYEQYF
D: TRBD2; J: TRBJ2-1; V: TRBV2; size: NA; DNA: TGTGCCAGCAGGACGGGGACTAGCGGGGTCCTAGGGCAGTTCTTC; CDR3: CASRTGTSGVLGQFF
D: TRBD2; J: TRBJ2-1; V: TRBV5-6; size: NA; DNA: TGTGCCAGCACCGAGCGGGATCCCTACAATGAGCAGTTCTTC; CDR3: CASTERDPYNEQFF
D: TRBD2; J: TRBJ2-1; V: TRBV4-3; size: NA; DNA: TGCGCCAGCAGCCAATCCCAGCGGGGCCACTACAATGAGCAGTTCTTC; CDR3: CASSQSQRGHYNEQFF
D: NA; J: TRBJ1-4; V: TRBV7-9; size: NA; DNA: TGTGCCAGCAGCCCGAGGCAGGAAGCAACTAATGAAAAACTGTTTTTT; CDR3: CASSPRQEATNEKLFF
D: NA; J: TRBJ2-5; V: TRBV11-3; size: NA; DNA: TGTGCCAGCAGCTTAACCGACGGCCAAGAGACCCAGTACTTC; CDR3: CASSLTDGQETQYF
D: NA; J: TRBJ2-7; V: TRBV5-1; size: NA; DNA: TGCGCCCTCCCGACGGTGCAGTACTTC; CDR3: CALPTVQYF
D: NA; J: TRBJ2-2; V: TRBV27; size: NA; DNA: TGTGCCAGCAGTTTAACCCGGAATGCCGGGGAGCTGTTTTTT; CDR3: CASSLTRNAGELFF
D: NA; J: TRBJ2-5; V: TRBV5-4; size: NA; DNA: TGTGCCAGCAGCTTCGGCGGCCCGGCGCGGACCCAGTACTTC; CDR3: CASSFGGPARTQYF
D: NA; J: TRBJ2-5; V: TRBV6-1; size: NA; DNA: TGTGCCAGCAGTGCTCACGCCTGGGGGGAGACCCAGTACTTC; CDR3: CASSAHAWGETQYF
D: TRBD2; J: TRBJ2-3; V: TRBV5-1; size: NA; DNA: TGCGCCAGCAGCTTTGCGGGAGTCTTCACAGATACGCAGTATTTT; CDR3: CASSFAGVFTDTQYF
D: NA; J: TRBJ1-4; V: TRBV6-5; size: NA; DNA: TGTGCCAGCAGAAGATTGGTCCTTAATGAAAAACTGTTTTTT; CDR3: CASRRLVLNEKLFF
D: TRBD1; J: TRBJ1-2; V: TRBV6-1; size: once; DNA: TGTGCCAGCAGTGGGTCCTTCAGGGGGCATGGCTACACCTTC; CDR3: CASSGSFRGHGYTF
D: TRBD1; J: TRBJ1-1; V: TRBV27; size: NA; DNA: TGTGCCAGCAGTTTATTAAGGACAGGGCCACGAGCTTTCTTT; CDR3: CASSLLRTGPRAFF
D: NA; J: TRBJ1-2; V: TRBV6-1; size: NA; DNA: TGTGCCAGCAGTGACGGACGGATTTCTAACTATGGCTACACCTTC; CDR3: CASSDGRISNYGYTF